Shown below are 2 T cell receptor beta chains from a single sample sequenced in a study of shared clonotypes between healthy human individuals. Data came from immunoSEQ multiplex PCR; TCRdb stores just in-frame clones and leaves some out. The table includes roughly 220,000 clones, approximately 70% detected once. Sequencing was carried out using memory CD4+ T cells sorted from blood. This sample's subset: CD45RA-negative fraction. The receptors were sampled from a man aged 25 to 45 in good health.

Only one count was recorded for this clone. J is TRBJ1-5 and V is TRBV27, with unresolved D. Per germline, CDR1 MNHEY and CDR2 SMNVEV (reference sequence). Trimming shortened V by 0 bases and J by 7 bases, and 19 bases separated the two germline ends. This CDR3 region has 17 residues. CDR3 residues: CASSLSSRALAGQPQHF. Written as DNA, the CDR3 is TGTGCCAGCAGTTTATCCAGCCGGGCCCTCGCCGGGCAGCCCCAGCATTTT.

The chain recombines TRBV11-2 with TRBJ2-1; 7 nucleotides match TRBD2. The V and J ends lost 5 bases and 5 bases, in that order; junction bases with no gene match: 9. CDR3 length equals 15 residues. CDR1 is SGHAT and CDR2 is FQNNGV in the germline V gene. The CDR3 sequence is CASSLPTAGNNEQFF. CDR3 sequence (DNA): TGTGCCAGCAGCCTCCCAACAGCGGGAAACAATGAGCAGTTCTTC.